The source of this T cell receptor (beta chain) is a study of blood T cell repertoires in COVID-19 (dated by TCRdb to the early 2020s). As for the study more broadly: Collaborator samples came from the United States, Italy and Spain and covered acute and convalescent phases of COVID-19. The repertoires were released in a freely available public database meant as a resource for research on the immune response to SARS-CoV-2. Where available, HLA class I and class II types were taken from metadata supplied by the sample provider and were not determined by assay-based typing. The material from the prospective study consisted of cDNA or gDNA derived from T cells, B-cell-depleted T cells, or PBMCs. The samples were drawn from two sources: the first 160 participants of the ongoing ImmuneRACE study, and fewer than 1,500 subjects contributed by 6 global collaborators. The dataset comprised deeply sampled blood TCRbeta repertoires from subjects exposed to, actively infected with, or recovered from COVID-19. Nearly every sample came with metadata listing a de-identified subject ID, COVID-19 status, age in years and sex.

TCRbeta CDR3 regions were amplified from genomic DNA by means of the immunoSEQ Assay, a bias-controlled multiplex PCR. In the source study's methods: The number of nucleated cells in each sample was estimated from the amplification of reference gene primers within the assay. To quantify the absolute abundance of each unique TCRbeta CDR3 rearrangement, sequence reads were collapsed and filtered. Productive Simpson clonality was computed per sample as the square root of Simpson's diversity index over productive rearrangements. Not all clones reach the TCRdb copy of this immuneACCESS table, which keeps in-frame sequences only. Checked studies attribute under half of the gap to unresolved V genes and leave the rest unexplained. The DNA was the basis for D and trimming; V, J and clone size are from that table. The sample yields under 250,000 clones; roughly 80% were counted once. The top ten constitute 4.5% to 5% of the sample.

The study at large found these results: The quantity of clinical and demographic metadata differed by source and by participant and was supplied without curation.

Enrolling through a virtual design, the prospective study's participants ranged in age from roughly 18 to 89 years and lived across 20 to 25 United States geographic areas. In the prospective study, cohorts were assigned on the basis of participant-reported clinical history obtained from a screening survey and a study questionnaire. Exposed participants had been in contact with someone with a PCR-confirmed or clinician-diagnosed COVID-19 case within 2 weeks of study entry. In the prospective study, mobile phlebotomists collected whole blood, serum and a nasopharyngeal or oropharyngeal swab from each participant. Additional blood draws and questionnaires over an approximately 2-month period could optionally be provided by prospective study participants. Prospective study blood samples were shipped either frozen or at room temperature before DNA extraction. To note about this clone: Its antigen is still unknown. No clone much larger than this one lies a single base away; base qualities are absent.

V loses 7 bases of germline sequence and J loses 3 bases, and the interval between the two ends is 15 bases. The CDR3 has 15 amino acids, counting the end cysteine and phenylalanine. Only the CDR3 region is kept as DNA, spanning 45 bases read in frame from base 1. Reading the germline V gene (reference sequence) gives CDR1 LGHDT and CDR2 YNNKEL. Sequencing was done on a sample of PBMCs or T cells enriched from blood (not recorded which). The receptor comes from a woman aged 50 to 65 who had been exposed to COVID-19. In this chain, TRBV3-1 (or the pseudogene TRBV3-2) is recombined with TRBJ2-2, and perhaps TRBD2 as D gene, on 7 matching bases. The sequence in DNA is TGTGCCAGCATAGGGGGGGGCCTGGACACCGGGGAGCTGTTTTTT. Its translation reads: CASIGGGLDTGELFF.